The 12 T cell receptor beta chains reported below all come from one sample, sequenced in a study of blood T cell repertoires in COVID-19. The repertoire was sequenced with immunoSEQ multiplex PCR; TCRdb's copy has only in-frame clones and lacks some. The sample consists of 130,000 or so clones, about three quarters of them appearing once. Sequencing was carried out using peripheral blood. The receptors shown here come from a man between 50 and 59 years old with acute or convalescent COVID-19.

V usage is TRBV7-6 and J usage is TRBJ1-1, with D maybe TRBD1 (5 bases). Deletions cut 8 bases from V and 7 bases from J, with 14 bases between. From germline, CDR1 is SGHVS and CDR2 FNYEAQ. The CDR3 totals 12 residues. The CDR3 sequence: CASGYSQGEAFF. For the CDR3, the DNA is TGTGCCAGCGGATACAGCCAGGGTGAAGCTTTCTTT.

V usage is TRBV5-1 and J usage is TRBJ1-1, with D unclear. Germline CDR1 is SGHRS and CDR2 is YFSETQ. This CDR3 spans 15 amino acids. The V end lost 4 bases, the J end lost 9 bases, and 22 bases lay between the germline ends. Here the CDR3 reads CASSLDGPKQRKAFF. The CDR3 DNA is TGCGCCAGCAGCCTGGACGGGCCTAAACAGCGGAAAGCTTTCTTT.

This clone was picked up many times. The rearrangement uses TRBV4-2 and TRBJ1-3; D gene uncertain. V was clipped by 2 bases and J by 0 bases, with 11 bases between them. This CDR3 is built from 16 residues. In germline, CDR1 is LGHNA, CDR2 YNFKEQ. CDR3: CASSQQAPSSGNTIYF. CDR3 coding DNA: TGTGCCAGCAGCCAACAGGCCCCGAGCTCTGGAAACACCATATATTTT.

This chain uses TRBV5-4 with TRBJ2-5, with 14 bases identical to TRBD2. CDR3 size: 17 residues. V trimming: 4 bases; J trimming: 4 bases; junction bases outside the gene matches: 9. Per the germline V gene, CDR1 is SGHNT and CDR2 is YYREEE (reference sequence). For the CDR3, the DNA is TGTGCCAGCAGCCCTACGACTAGCGGGGGGGCGTTAGAGACCCAGTACTTC. Amino acids: CASSPTTSGGALETQYF.

Here the CDR3 DNA reads TGCGCCAGCAGCTACTTGGGACAGGGGGCACCTGGGGCCAACGTCCTGACTTTC. Its protein is CASSYLGQGAPGANVLTF. The V gene is TRBV5-1, the J gene TRBJ2-6; 12 bases align to TRBD1. CDR3 length: 18 residues. With 3 bases clipped from V and 2 bases from J, the junction kept 6 bases outside the gene matches. The germline V gene encodes CDR1 SGHRS and CDR2 YFSETQ.

V and J are TRBV6-6 and TRBJ2-4, with 8 bases fitting TRBD1. The V gene's germline CDR1 is MNHNY and CDR2 SVGAGI (reference sequence). The trim removed 0 bases at V and 6 bases at J, leaving 4 bases unmatched. The length of the CDR3 is 15 residues. The CDR3 nucleotides are TGTGCCAGCAGTTACTCCACCGGGACAGGAAACATTCAGTACTTC. Its protein product is CASSYSTGTGNIQYF.

J is TRBJ1-2 and V is TRBV28; D perhaps matches TRBD1 (6 bases). The CDR3 spans 12 residues. V shed 7 bases and J shed 2 bases, with 8 bases lying between them. Germline V gives CDR1 MDHEN, CDR2 SYDVKM. The CDR3 loop is CASKGGNYGYTF. The CDR3 nucleotides read TGTGCCAGCAAGGGGGGGAACTATGGCTACACCTTC.

This sequence joins TRBV5-8 and TRBJ2-7; 8 nucleotides align to TRBD1. V lost 4 bases to trimming and J lost 2 bases; unmatched junction nucleotides: 8. This CDR3 has 15 residues. Per the germline V gene, CDR1 is SGHTS and CDR2 is YDEGEE. CDR3 region: CASSPAGGDPYEQYV. The CDR3 DNA reads TGTGCCAGCAGCCCTGCAGGGGGCGATCCCTACGAGCAGTACGTC.

The chain employs TRBV4-1 and TRBJ1-3; D is possibly TRBD1 (6 bases). V lost 1 base and J 1 base, leaving 11 bases between the germline ends. Germline values: CDR1 MGHRA, CDR2 YSYEKL. The CDR3 loop spans 16 amino acids. The DNA of the CDR3 is TGCGCCAGCAGCCAAGGACCCCAGGGGTCTGGAAACACCATATATTTT. It specifies CASSQGPQGSGNTIYF.

The chain recombines TRBV6-5 with TRBJ1-1; D remains unclear. The V gene lost 8 bases and the J gene lost 1 base, with 11 bases spanning the gap. CDR3 length: 13 amino acids. Germline CDR1 is MNHEY and CDR2 is SVGAGI. The CDR3 DNA sequence: TGTGCCAGCTCGATGACGGGGAACACTGAAGCTTTCTTT. Translation: CASSMTGNTEAFF.

This chain uses TRBV6-5 with TRBJ2-3; D unresolved. Germline V lookup: CDR1 MNHEY, CDR2 SVGAGI. V was cut by 1 base and J by 5 bases, with 7 bases left in between. The CDR3 sequence is 13 residues long. The CDR3 sequence: CASSYYREDTQYF. CDR3 coding DNA: TGTGCCAGCAGTTACTACCGAGAAGATACGCAGTATTTT.

V usage is TRBV11-3 and J usage is TRBJ2-3, with 8 positions matching TRBD2. J gave up 4 bases and V 5 bases, and 5 bases lay outside the gene matches. Germline lookup yields CDR1 SGHNT and CDR2 YENEEA. The CDR3 sequence is 14 residues long. CDR3 sequence: CASSTAGGADTQYF. As DNA, the CDR3 is TGTGCCAGCAGCACCGCGGGGGGAGCAGATACGCAGTATTTT.